This TCR beta chain was sequenced during a study of blood T cell repertoires in COVID-19. On the study more broadly: Acute-phase and convalescent COVID-19 samples originated in the United States, Italy and Spain. The analysed material was cDNA or gDNA that came from T cells, B-cell-depleted T cells, or PBMCs.

In the original analysis: Amplifying reference gene primers gave estimates of nucleated cell counts. Data came from immunoSEQ multiplex PCR; TCRdb stores just in-frame clones and leaves some out. V and J calls and clone size are as listed in that table; D and trimming were resolved from the DNA. The table records approximately 100,000 clones, 87% of them present only once. The V gene's germline CDR1 is SGHDT and CDR2 YYEEEE. With 4 bases clipped from V and 6 bases from J, the junction kept 1 base outside the gene matches. There are 12 residues in the CDR3. The specimen sequenced was peripheral blood. The gene calls are TRBV5-6 and TRBJ1-5, with 7 bases aligning to TRBD1. This TCR was sampled from a woman aged 25 to 45 with acute or convalescent COVID-19. CDR3 amino acids: CASSTGVQPQHF. CDR3 in DNA: TGTGCCAGCAGCACAGGGGTTCAGCCCCAGCATTTT. Variable domain in full (rest from reference TRBV5-6 and TRBJ1-5): DAGVTQSPTHLIKTRGQQVTLRCSPKSGHDTVSWYQQALGQGPQFIFQYYEEEERQRGNFPDRFSGHQFPNYSSELNVNALLLGDSALYLCASSTGVQPQHFGDGTRLSIL.